This T cell receptor (beta chain) was captured by sequencing in a study of cytomegalovirus exposure and HLA in healthy donors. Healthy bone marrow donors formed the donor group. Study-wide points: A classifier reportedly called cytomegalovirus status with high sensitivity and specificity. As was reported, the HLA-A and HLA-B alleles of most subjects were accurately predicted from TCR beta sequences.

Primers included in the PCR were 60 Vbeta and 13 Jbeta primers. Sequenced by immunoSEQ multiplex PCR; TCRdb stores in-frame clones only, minus some. The profile shows around 130,000 clones, roughly 80% of them singletons. V lost 8 bases to trimming and J lost 6 bases, with 9 bases between them. This CDR3 contains 11 residues. Germline V gene lookup returns CDR1 LNHDA and CDR2 SQIVND (reference sequence). Comments on this clone: No antigen is known for it.

Sequenced: PBMCs. This clonotype was sampled from a woman in her forties in good health and CMV-seronegative. This rearrangement joins TRBV19 to TRBJ2-3; D is unclear. The CDR3 DNA sequence: TGTGCCAGTGGCCAGGTTGATACGCAGTATTTT. It translates to CASGQVDTQYF.